This entry describes one T cell receptor (beta chain). Living in 24 US areas, the participants were between roughly 18 and 90 years of age. Cohorts were assigned according to the clinical history that participants reported. The study counted Cohort 3 donors as recovered given two negative PCRs, clearance, or symptom resolution. This entry comes from a study of blood T cell repertoires in COVID-19. Study processing details: The authors estimated nucleated cell counts from reference gene primer amplification. Sequencing used immunoSEQ multiplex PCR; TCRdb keeps in-frame clones, though not all of them. V, J and clone size reflect that table, while D and trimming were determined from the DNA. The sample comprises around 250,000 clones, 65% to 90% of which are singletons, and around a sixth rests with the top ten. CDR3 length: 13 residues. Trimming removed 6 bases at V and 2 bases at J, with 10 bases between. Germline V CDR1 and CDR2: LNHDA, SQIVND (reference sequence).

The gene calls are TRBV19 and TRBJ1-2; possible D gene TRBD1, 6 bases. Sequencing was performed on PBMCs or T cells enriched from blood (not recorded which). This TCR was sampled from a man younger than 30 who had recovered from COVID-19. CDR3 amino acids: CASRTQGNYGYTF. The CDR3 DNA follows: TGTGCCAGTAGGACCCAGGGGAACTATGGCTACACCTTC.